This T cell receptor (beta chain) stems from a study of blood T cell repertoires in COVID-19. Study-wide context: Donors in the United States, Italy and Spain gave samples during acute or convalescent COVID-19. From T cells, B-cell-depleted T cells, or PBMCs came the material, which was cDNA or gDNA.

Germline V lookup: CDR1 WNHNN, CDR2 SYGVQD (reference sequence). The CDR3 length is 14 residues. Trimming removed 0 bases from V and 5 bases from J, with 8 bases in between. The table came from immunoSEQ multiplex PCR; TCRdb's copy has only in-frame clones and leaves some out. This table holds 400,000 or so clones, roughly 89% found once. Seattle-derived patients entered the study during active infection and were followed longitudinally. V gene TRBV10-1 combines with J gene TRBJ2-1; TRBD1 is a possible D gene (6 bases). This sequence originates from a man between 18 and 35 years old with COVID-19, enrolled during active disease. The sample was peripheral blood. The CDR3 is CASSESTGNNEQFF. In nucleotides, the CDR3 is TGCGCCAGCAGTGAGTCGACAGGCAACAATGAGCAGTTCTTC.